The 14 T cell receptor beta chains below all came from one sample that was sequenced in a study of blood T cell repertoires in COVID-19 (TCRdb year 2020). Library construction relied on the immunoSEQ multiplex PCR assay. TCRdb retrieved this table from immuneACCESS and kept in-frame rearrangements only. Not all clones are present; in checked studies, unresolved V genes account for under half, and no reason is known for the remainder. This sample is represented by some 180,000 clones; 80% to 85% of them were singletons. The ten top clones hold approximately 10% of the sample. Sequenced: peripheral blood. These receptor sequences come from a man in his 70s with active or convalescent COVID-19.

The gene calls are TRBV6-5 and TRBJ2-7; 10 nucleotides align to TRBD1. The CDR3 has 14 residues. V shed 6 bases and J 7 bases; nucleotides not matched to a gene: 9. Germline V gene sequence: CDR1 MNHEY, CDR2 SVGAGI. The CDR3 loop reads CASRPRQGAGEQYF. For the CDR3, the DNA is TGTGCCAGCAGGCCGAGACAGGGGGCAGGGGAGCAGTACTTC.

The rearrangement links TRBV3-1 (or the pseudogene TRBV3-2) to TRBJ2-3, with a tentative D call TRBD1 (6 bases). Between the trimmed V and J ends, which lost 1 base and 0 bases, there was a span of 29 bases. The germline V gene encodes CDR1 LGHDT and CDR2 YNNKEL (reference sequence). The CDR3 consists of 22 residues. CDR3 sequence: CASSQGEDHLRLGATSTDTQYF. The CDR3, as DNA: TGTGCCAGCAGCCAAGGAGAGGACCATCTGAGACTGGGGGCCACTAGCACAGATACGCAGTATTTT.

About this clone: This specimen includes other DNA sequences encoding the same CDR3. The CDR3 DNA sequence: TGTGCCAGCAGTGTACGGGCGAACACCGGGGAGCTGTTTTTT. Its protein is CASSVRANTGELFF. The chain uses TRBV25-1 and TRBJ2-2; D remains ambiguous. The V gene lost 4 bases and the J gene lost 0 bases, with 6 bases spanning the gap. Germline values: CDR1 MGHDK, CDR2 SYGVNS. This CDR3 has 14 residues.

This chain joins TRBV6-1 and TRBJ1-4; possible D gene TRBD1, 6 bases. The CDR3 is 15 residues long. In germline, CDR1 is MNHNS, CDR2 SASEGT. Deletions cut 3 bases from V and 4 bases from J, with 12 bases between. Here the CDR3 reads CASSEVQGRNEKLFF. Written as DNA, the CDR3 is TGTGCCAGCAGTGAGGTGCAGGGGCGTAATGAAAAACTGTTTTTT.

The chain combines TRBV3-1 (or the pseudogene TRBV3-2) with TRBJ1-1, with D hard to call. CDR1 is LGHDT and CDR2 is YNNKEL in the germline V gene (reference sequence). V dropped 2 bases and J dropped 0 bases, with 7 bases sitting between them. The CDR3 sequence is 14 residues long. The CDR3 is CASSQQIMNTEAFF. The CDR3 coding sequence is TGTGCCAGCAGCCAACAGATTATGAACACTGAAGCTTTCTTT.

This clone was counted once. The genes are TRBV2 and TRBJ1-5; possible D gene TRBD1, 5 bases. The CDR3 runs 16 residues. V dropped 4 bases and J dropped 0 bases, with 13 bases sitting between them. CDR1 SNHLY and CDR2 FYNNEI come from the germline V gene. DNA for the CDR3: TGTGCCAGCAGTGGAAAGACAGTAAATAGCAATCAGCCCCAGCATTTT. Protein product: CASSGKTVNSNQPQHF. Full variable domain (remainder filled in from reference TRBV2 and TRBJ1-5): EPEVTQTPSHQVTQMGQEVILRCVPISNHLYFYWYRQILGQKVEFLVSFYNNEISEKSEIFDDQFSVERPDGSNFTLKIRSTKLEDSAMYFCASSGKTVNSNQPQHFGDGTRLSIL.

This chain connects TRBV6-4 to TRBJ1-2; the D gene is possibly TRBD1 (5 bases). Between the trimmed V and J ends, which lost 4 bases and 8 bases, there was a span of 14 bases. Germline V gene sequence: CDR1 MRHNA, CDR2 SNTAGT. The CDR3 runs 13 residues. CDR3 coding DNA: TGTGCCAGCAGTGGGTCAGGGCTCTTCGGCTACACCTTC. It translates to CASSGSGLFGYTF.

The chain carries TRBV24-1 and TRBJ1-5; a possible D gene is TRBD1 (6 bases). The CDR3 totals 12 residues. The germline gives CDR1 KGHDR, CDR2 SFDVKD. V was cut by 9 bases and J by 3 bases, with 8 bases left in between. The chain's CDR3 is CATGQNNQPQHF. CDR3 nucleotides: TGTGCCACCGGACAGAACAATCAGCCCCAGCATTTT.

V gene TRBV11-2 combines with J gene TRBJ2-7; 12 positions match TRBD2. With V trimmed by 6 bases and J by 0 bases, 6 bases remained unmatched. The germline CDR1 and CDR2 sequences are SGHAT and FQNNGV. The CDR3 sequence is 16 residues long. The CDR3 loop is CASSRASGRASYEQYF. CDR3 DNA sequence: TGTGCCAGCAGTAGGGCTAGCGGGAGGGCCTCCTACGAGCAGTACTTC.

CDR3 in amino acids: CASSSGTGSGGETQYF. As DNA, the CDR3 is TGCGCCAGCAGCTCCGGGACAGGGTCGGGCGGGGAGACCCAGTACTTC. The V and J genes are TRBV5-1 and TRBJ2-5; 9 nucleotides match TRBD1. The CDR3 loop spans 16 amino acids. After removal of 3 bases from V and 5 bases from J, the junction contained 11 bases not matched to a gene. The germline CDR1 and CDR2 sequences are SGHRS and YFSETQ.

In nucleotides, the CDR3 is TGCGCCAGCAGCACCCAGCGCGCCGGTCAAGGGGGTGGCTACACCTTC. It is translated as CASSTQRAGQGGGYTF. This chain links TRBV5-1 with TRBJ1-2; TRBD1 might be the D (6 bases). V was pared by 4 bases and J by 7 bases, with 23 bases between. The CDR3 sequence is 16 residues long. Germline CDR1 SGHRS, CDR2 YFSETQ.

This clone was recorded once. This chain links TRBV7-8 with TRBJ1-5; tentative D call: TRBD1 (6 bases). Germline-derived CDR1 and CDR2 are SGHVS and FQNEAQ. The CDR3 spans 16 residues. Between the trimmed V and J ends, which lost 0 bases and 10 bases, there was a span of 19 bases. This CDR3 is CASSLARPAVGGPQHF. The CDR3 DNA sequence: TGTGCCAGCAGCTTAGCGAGGCCGGCGGTAGGGGGACCCCAGCATTTT.

The chain joins TRBV7-9 to TRBJ1-2, with D perhaps TRBD1 (6 bases). V lost 0 bases, J lost 2 bases, and 13 bases lay in between. The CDR3 is 16 residues long. Germline V gene data show CDR1 as SEHNR and CDR2 as FQNEAQ (reference sequence). In DNA form, the CDR3 reads TGTGCCAGCAGCTTAGCGCAGGGCAGGGGAAACTATGGCTACACCTTC. Its protein is CASSLAQGRGNYGYTF.

J is TRBJ2-1 and V is TRBV27, with TRBD2 matching 9 bases. This CDR3 is built from 15 residues. Germline CDR1 and CDR2: MNHEY and SMNVEV (reference sequence). V lost 10 bases and J lost 7; bases outside the gene matches: 14. In DNA, the CDR3 is TGTGCCACCCACCCGGGCGGGGGGGGTGATAATGAGCAGTTCTTC. Its translation is CATHPGGGGDNEQFF.